Each of the 27 T cell receptor beta chains below was sequenced from the same sample in a study of cytomegalovirus exposure and HLA in healthy donors. With 60 Vbeta and 13 Jbeta primers, the PCR was carried out. Some clones are missing from TCRdb's copy, which holds only in-frame ones; the method was immunoSEQ multiplex PCR. Of some 96,000 clones listed, 60% to 75% are singletons. Material: PBMCs. The receptors originated from a man in his fifties or sixties in good health and CMV-seronegative.

V usage is TRBV7-8 and J usage is TRBJ1-4; weak D call: TRBD1 (6 bases). The CDR3 spans 14 residues. The germline CDR1 and CDR2 sequences are SGHVS and FQNEAQ. Trimming shortened V by 5 bases and J by 8 bases, and 15 bases separated the two germline ends. The CDR3 DNA is TGTGCCAGCAGCCCGAGGGGGGGATGGGAAAAACTGTTTTTT. Amino acids: CASSPRGGWEKLFF.

A few counts support this clone. V is TRBV4-1 and J is TRBJ2-7; 9 nucleotides line up with TRBD1. V shed 1 base, J shed 5 bases, and the junction held 6 bases outside the gene matches. The CDR3 contains 15 residues. Per the germline V gene, CDR1 is MGHRA and CDR2 is YSYEKL. In DNA, the CDR3 is TGCGCCAGCAGCCAAGTCGGGACAGGGATAAACGAGCAGTACTTC. Its protein is CASSQVGTGINEQYF.

The chain carries TRBV19 and TRBJ1-1; 9 nucleotides line up with TRBD1. This CDR3 contains 15 residues. Germline loops: CDR1 LNHDA, CDR2 SQIVND (reference sequence). J lost 1 base, V lost 5 bases, and 5 bases had no gene match. The CDR3 loop is CASSAYRGPNTEAFF. In DNA form, the CDR3 reads TGTGCCAGTAGTGCGTACAGGGGGCCGAACACTGAAGCTTTCTTT.

This rearrangement joins TRBV5-6 to TRBJ2-5; D call uncertain. CDR3 length: 12 residues. Germline V lookup: CDR1 SGHDT, CDR2 YYEEEE. Trimming shortened V by 0 bases and J by 2 bases, and 2 bases separated the two germline ends. CDR3 coding DNA: TGTGCCAGCAGCTTGGCGCAAGAGACCCAGTACTTC. Protein sequence: CASSLAQETQYF.

The chain has TRBV15 and TRBJ1-2; TRBD1 matches 9 bases. The CDR3 runs to 16 residues. The V segment lost 5 bases and the J segment 7 bases; nucleotides outside the gene matches: 14. Germline V gene lookup returns CDR1 LNHNV and CDR2 YYDKDF (reference sequence). The CDR3 bases are TGTGCCACCAGCCCCCTCACAGGGGGCCTAGTAAGTGGCTACACCTTC. Translating gives CATSPLTGGLVSGYTF. The entire variable domain, with the rest obtained from reference TRBV15 and TRBJ1-2, is as follows: DAMVIQNPRYQVTQFGKPVTLSCSQTLNHNVMYWYQQKSSQAPKLLFHYYDKDFNNEADTPDNFQSRRPNTSFCFLDIRSPGLGDTAMYLCATSPLTGGLVSGYTFGSGTRLTVV.

To note about this clone: Sequence at one end of the junction differs from germline and may be a read error. The genes are TRBV7-2 and TRBJ1-3; 9 nucleotides line up with TRBD1. The germline V gene has CDR1 SGHTA and CDR2 FQGNSA. This CDR3 is built from 17 residues. The CDR3 is CASSFYGQGSSGNTTYF. CDR3 DNA sequence: TGTGCCAGCAGCTTTTATGGACAGGGGAGCTCTGGAAACACCACATATTTT. The variable domain in full, with the rest retrieved from reference TRBV7-2 and TRBJ1-3, is GAGVSQSPSNKVTEKGKDVELRCDPISGHTALYWYRQSLGQGLEFLIYFQGNSAPDKSGLPSDRFSAERTGGSVSTLTIQRTQQEDSAVYLCASSFYGQGSSGNTTYFGEGSWLTVV.

The rearrangement joins TRBV18 to TRBJ2-3; 7 bases align to TRBD1. The CDR3 has 16 residues. The germline V gene encodes CDR1 KGHSH and CDR2 LQKENI. V was pared by 3 bases and J by 0 bases, with 6 bases of the junction left unmatched. The chain's CDR3 is CASSPRGTSSTDTQYF. The DNA for the CDR3 is TGTGCCAGCTCACCCAGGGGGACATCTAGCACAGATACGCAGTATTTT.

The V and J genes are TRBV5-1 and TRBJ2-2, with D possibly being TRBD2 (7 bases). The CDR3 length is 17 residues. In germline, CDR1 is SGHRS, CDR2 YFSETQ. V was cut by 0 bases and J by 5 bases, with 17 bases left in between. CDR3 residues: CASSLAGGGSATGELFF. CDR3 nucleotides: TGCGCCAGCAGCTTGGCCGGGGGCGGGAGCGCTACCGGGGAGCTGTTTTTT.

This clone showed up just a few times. The CDR3 nucleotides read TGTGCTAGTGAACCCCCAGGGAACTACTACGAGCAGTACTTC. Its translation is CASEPPGNYYEQYF. The chain carries TRBV12-5 and TRBJ2-7, with D perhaps TRBD1 (5 bases). The CDR3 extends over 14 amino acids. With 7 bases removed from V and 3 bases from J, the gap between germline ends came to 16 bases. Germline assignment: CDR1 LGHNT and CDR2 FRNRAP.

In this sample, this clone turned up once. The chain joins TRBV10-3 to TRBJ1-1; D possibly corresponds to TRBD1 (5 bases). The CDR3 loop spans 14 amino acids. In germline, CDR1 is ENHRY, CDR2 SYGVKD. V was trimmed by 4 bases and J by 0 bases, leaving 9 bases between them. The CDR3: CAISATVVNTEAFF. DNA of the CDR3: TGTGCCATCAGTGCGACAGTGGTGAACACTGAAGCTTTCTTT.

V usage is TRBV9 and J usage is TRBJ2-1; TRBD1 matches 9 bases. Trimming took 4 bases from V and 4 from J; bases not matched to a gene: 6. Germline V CDR1 and CDR2: SGDLS, YYNGEE. This CDR3 spans 15 amino acids. For the CDR3, the DNA is TGTGCCAGCAGCTTACAGGGGGCACATTACAATGAGCAGTTCTTC. Encoded protein: CASSLQGAHYNEQFF.

This clone was detected only a few times. The chain is built from TRBV10-2 and TRBJ2-5, with D uncertain. There are 15 residues in the CDR3. Germline loops: CDR1 WSHSY, CDR2 SAAADI. Trimming removed 2 bases at V and 1 base at J, with 11 bases between. The CDR3 here is CASSEGRRPQETQYF. In DNA, the CDR3 is TGCGCCAGCAGTGAGGGGCGCAGACCCCAAGAGACCCAGTACTTC.

This clone was detected once. The J gene is TRBJ1-2, the V gene TRBV5-1; 10 bases align to TRBD1. Trimming took 4 bases from V and 7 from J; bases not matched to a gene: 10. The CDR3 runs 15 residues. CDR1 is SGHRS and CDR2 is YFSETQ in the germline V gene. The CDR3 DNA reads as TGCGCCAGCAGCGGAGAGACAGGGGGCGCAACTGGCTACACCTTC. Residues: CASSGETGGATGYTF.

In this sample, this clone turned up a few times. The chain is built from TRBV19 and TRBJ2-7, with a weak D call TRBD2 (6 bases). Trimming removed 5 bases at V and 11 bases at J, with 16 bases between. The CDR3 loop spans 12 amino acids. Germline loops: CDR1 LNHDA, CDR2 SQIVND (reference sequence). The CDR3 region has the DNA TGTGCCAGTAGTCTACCCCTGGGACTGAAGTACTTC. It specifies CASSLPLGLKYF.

This clone was observed a handful of times. V is TRBV7-9 and J is TRBJ2-3; D is possibly TRBD1 (6 bases). CDR3 length: 14 amino acids. The germline V gene encodes CDR1 SEHNR and CDR2 FQNEAQ (reference sequence). Trimming stripped 8 bases from V and 0 bases from J, with 12 bases between. The CDR3, as DNA: TGTGCCAGCCGGACAGTAGCTAGCACAGATACGCAGTATTTT. Its translation: CASRTVASTDTQYF.

The chain combines TRBV25-1 with TRBJ1-4; 8 bases are shared with TRBD1. Per the germline V gene, CDR1 is MGHDK and CDR2 is SYGVNS. CDR3 size: 14 residues. J gave up 7 bases and V 7 bases, and 8 bases lay outside the gene matches. DNA for the CDR3: TGTGCCAGCACCCCGACAGGGGCGTTTGAAAAACTGTTTTTT. It is translated as CASTPTGAFEKLFF.

The chain is built from TRBV5-1 and TRBJ2-2, with a possible D match to TRBD2 (6 bases). This CDR3 has 15 amino acids. V gave up 6 bases and J gave up 5 bases, with 17 bases separating them. CDR1 is SGHRS and CDR2 is YFSETQ in the germline V gene. In nucleotides, the CDR3 is TGCGCCAGCAACCCCTCTAGCGTGGAAACCGGGGAGCTGTTTTTT. Protein: CASNPSSVETGELFF.

The V and J genes are TRBV11-2 and TRBJ2-1; TRBD2 matches 7 bases. The V segment lost 5 bases and the J segment 10 bases; nucleotides outside the gene matches: 8. Germline CDR1 reads SGHAT; CDR2 reads FQNNGV. This CDR3 is built from 13 residues. CDR3 nucleotide sequence: TGTGCCAGCAGCGTTGGACTAGATTTAGAGCAGTTCTTC. Its translation: CASSVGLDLEQFF.

V gene TRBV2 combines with J gene TRBJ1-3; a weak D match, TRBD1 (6 bases). V dropped 5 bases and J dropped 3 bases, with 11 bases sitting between them. In germline, CDR1 is SNHLY, CDR2 FYNNEI. The CDR3 spans 14 residues. This chain's CDR3 is CASSPGTYGNTIYF. CDR3 nucleotides: TGTGCCAGCAGTCCCGGGACATATGGAAACACCATATATTTT.

In its sample, this clone was seen once. V gene TRBV25-1 combines with J gene TRBJ1-1; D gene unclear. The ends were cut back, 2 bases at V and 2 bases at J, with 9 bases in the middle. In germline, CDR1 is MGHDK, CDR2 SYGVNS. This CDR3 comprises 14 residues. The CDR3 loop is CASSEAGRNTEAFF. The CDR3 bases are TGTGCCAGCAGTGAAGCGGGCAGAAACACTGAAGCTTTCTTT. The variable domain in full, completed from reference TRBV25-1 and TRBJ1-1, reads EADIYQTPRYLVIGTGKKITLECSQTMGHDKMYWYQQDPGMELHLIHYSYGVNSTEKGDLSSESTVSRIRTEHFPLTLESARPSHTSQYLCASSEAGRNTEAFFGQGTRLTVV.

The chain couples TRBV6-4 to TRBJ2-1; 7 positions agree with TRBD2. Per germline, CDR1 MRHNA and CDR2 SNTAGT. The CDR3 runs to 16 residues. V shed 4 bases, J shed 4 bases, and the junction held 10 bases outside the gene matches. The CDR3 loop reads CASSAHSGIRYNEQFF. Written as DNA, the CDR3 is TGTGCCAGCAGTGCCCACAGCGGGATTCGTTACAATGAGCAGTTCTTC.

V is TRBV7-3 and J is TRBJ2-5, with 11 bases lining up with TRBD2. With the DNA end fitting TRBJ2-7 better, the J assignment may be wrong. The CDR3 consists of 15 residues. The V gene's germline CDR1 is SGHTA and CDR2 FQGTGA. CDR3 nucleotides: TGTGCCAGCAGCATGCTAGCGGGAGGACCCTACGAGCAGTACTTC. As protein: CASSMLAGGPYEQYF.

The chain combines TRBV27 with TRBJ2-5; perhaps TRBD2 as D (6 bases). Germline V gives CDR1 MNHEY, CDR2 SMNVEV (reference sequence). Trimming took off 3 bases at V and 11 bases at J, with 28 bases between the two ends. This CDR3 has 17 residues. The CDR3 protein is CASSLAGYRSISGEQYF. CDR3 DNA sequence: TGTGCCAGCAGTTTGGCGGGGTATAGGTCCATCTCGGGGGAGCAGTACTTC.

With regard to this clone: At the DNA level, this CDR3 is encoded by other sequences in the same sample as well. The genes are TRBV5-1 and TRBJ1-3; tentative D call: TRBD1 (6 bases). The CDR3 consists of 15 residues. Germline loops: CDR1 SGHRS, CDR2 YFSETQ. With 0 bases removed from V and 2 bases from J, the gap between germline ends came to 9 bases. For the CDR3, the DNA is TGCGCCAGCAGCTTGGAGGGGGGGCCTGGAAACACCATATATTTT. Amino acids: CASSLEGGPGNTIYF.

The rearrangement links TRBV19 to TRBJ2-2; D gene ambiguous. This CDR3 is 14 amino acids long. V was trimmed by 5 bases and J by 1 base, leaving 8 bases between them. Germline assignment: CDR1 LNHDA and CDR2 SQIVND (reference sequence). The CDR3 sequence is CASSFGGNTGELFF. The CDR3 DNA sequence: TGTGCCAGTAGTTTTGGCGGGAACACCGGGGAGCTGTTTTTT.

This clone was seen a handful of times. The genes are TRBV6-4 and TRBJ2-1; 10 bases line up with TRBD1. Germline CDR1 reads MRHNA; CDR2 reads SNTAGT. Losses at the gene ends were 2 bases for V and 10 bases for J; bases not matched to a gene: 5. This CDR3 comprises 14 residues. This CDR3 reads CASSDTDRGWEQFF. Here the CDR3 DNA reads TGTGCCAGCAGTGACACGGACAGGGGGTGGGAGCAGTTCTTC.

The chain employs TRBV6-1 and TRBJ1-1, with 8 bases matching TRBD1. The CDR3 has 14 residues. The J segment lost 2 bases and the V segment lost 4 bases, leaving 3 bases of the junction unmatched. In germline, CDR1 is MNHNS, CDR2 SASEGT. DNA of the CDR3: TGTGCCAGCAGTGTGACAGGGGATAACACTGAAGCTTTCTTT. Translated: CASSVTGDNTEAFF.